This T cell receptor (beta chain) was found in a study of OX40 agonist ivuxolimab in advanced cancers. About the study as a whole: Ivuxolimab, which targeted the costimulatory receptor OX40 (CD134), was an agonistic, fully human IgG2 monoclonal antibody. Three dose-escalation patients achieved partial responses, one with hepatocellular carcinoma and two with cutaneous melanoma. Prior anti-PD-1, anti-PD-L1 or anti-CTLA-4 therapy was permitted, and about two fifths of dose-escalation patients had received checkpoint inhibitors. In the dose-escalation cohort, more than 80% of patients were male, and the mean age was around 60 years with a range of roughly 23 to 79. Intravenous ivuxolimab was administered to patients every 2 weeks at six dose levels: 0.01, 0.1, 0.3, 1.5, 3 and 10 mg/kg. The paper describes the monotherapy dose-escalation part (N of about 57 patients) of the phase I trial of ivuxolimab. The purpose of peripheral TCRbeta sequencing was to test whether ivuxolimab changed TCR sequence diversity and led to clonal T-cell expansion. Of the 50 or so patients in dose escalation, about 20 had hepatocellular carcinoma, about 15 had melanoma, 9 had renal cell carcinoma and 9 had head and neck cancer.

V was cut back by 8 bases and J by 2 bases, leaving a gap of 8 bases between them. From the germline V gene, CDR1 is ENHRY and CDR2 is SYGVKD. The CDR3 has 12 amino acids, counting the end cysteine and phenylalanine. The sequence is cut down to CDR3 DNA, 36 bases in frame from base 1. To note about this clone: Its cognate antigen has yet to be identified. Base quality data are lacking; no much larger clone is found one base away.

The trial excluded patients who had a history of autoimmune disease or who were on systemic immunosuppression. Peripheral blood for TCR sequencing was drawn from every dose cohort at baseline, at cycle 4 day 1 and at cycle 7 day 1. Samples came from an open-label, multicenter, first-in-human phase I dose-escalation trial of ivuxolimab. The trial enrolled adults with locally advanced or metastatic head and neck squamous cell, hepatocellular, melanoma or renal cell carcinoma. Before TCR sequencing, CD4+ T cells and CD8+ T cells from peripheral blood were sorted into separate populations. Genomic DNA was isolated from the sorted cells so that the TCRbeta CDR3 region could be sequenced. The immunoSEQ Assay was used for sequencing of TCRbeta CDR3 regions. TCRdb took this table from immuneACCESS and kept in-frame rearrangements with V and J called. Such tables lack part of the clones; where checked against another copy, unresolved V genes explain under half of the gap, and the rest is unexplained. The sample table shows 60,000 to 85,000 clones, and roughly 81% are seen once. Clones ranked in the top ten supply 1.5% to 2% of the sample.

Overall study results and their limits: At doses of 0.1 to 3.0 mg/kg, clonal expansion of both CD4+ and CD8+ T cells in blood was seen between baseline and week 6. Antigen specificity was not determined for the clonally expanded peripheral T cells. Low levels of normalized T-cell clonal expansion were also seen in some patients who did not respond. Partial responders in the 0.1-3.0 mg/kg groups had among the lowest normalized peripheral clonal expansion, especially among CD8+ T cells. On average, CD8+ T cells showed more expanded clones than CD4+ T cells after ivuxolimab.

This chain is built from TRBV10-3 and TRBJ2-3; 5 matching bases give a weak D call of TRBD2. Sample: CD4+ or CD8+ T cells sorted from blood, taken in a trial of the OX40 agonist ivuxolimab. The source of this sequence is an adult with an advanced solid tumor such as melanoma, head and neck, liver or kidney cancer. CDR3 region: CAIADYTDTQYF. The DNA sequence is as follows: TGTGCCATCGCAGACTACACAGATACGCAGTATTTT.